Listed here are 12 T cell receptor beta chains from one sample, sequenced in a study of blood T cell repertoires in COVID-19. Data came from immunoSEQ multiplex PCR; TCRdb stores just in-frame clones and leaves some out. The sample contains roughly 200,000 clones, approximately 81% of which appear only once. The material sequenced was peripheral blood. These receptors were obtained from a person in their 70s with COVID-19, enrolled during active disease.

The chain has TRBV6-6 and TRBJ2-1, with a weak D call TRBD1 (5 bases). V was pared by 6 bases and J by 3 bases, with 15 bases between. The V gene's germline CDR1 is MNHNY and CDR2 SVGAGI (reference sequence). The CDR3 is made up of 15 amino acids. CDR3 in DNA: TGTGCCAGCAGACTCGACAGCCTAGGCTACAATGAGCAGTTCTTC. As protein: CASRLDSLGYNEQFF.

This clone was seen only a few times. V usage is TRBV27 and J usage is TRBJ1-6, with TRBD1 matching 9 bases. The CDR3 length is 16 residues. Germline V gives CDR1 MNHEY, CDR2 SMNVEV (reference sequence). V dropped 6 bases and J dropped 10; count of bases not matched to a gene: 13. The CDR3 loop is CASSREPGQGRSPLHF. In DNA, the CDR3 is TGTGCCAGCAGCCGGGAACCGGGACAGGGCAGATCACCCCTCCACTTT.

The table lists this clone with a count of one. The sample holds other DNA sequences that translate to the same CDR3. The chain links TRBV19 to TRBJ2-5; tentative D call: TRBD1 (5 bases). The CDR3 has 14 amino acids. V was pared by 5 bases and J by 1 base, with 11 bases between. Germline CDR1 reads LNHDA; CDR2 reads SQIVND (reference sequence). CDR3 protein: CASSPGHRQETQYF. CDR3 sequence (DNA): TGTGCCAGTAGTCCAGGACATCGCCAAGAGACCCAGTACTTC. Drawing the rest from reference TRBV19 and TRBJ2-5, the complete variable domain is DGGITQSPKYLFRKEGQNVTLSCEQNLNHDAMYWYRQDPGQGLRLIYYSQIVNDFQKGDIAEGYSVSREKKESFPLTVTSAQKNPTAFYLCASSPGHRQETQYFGPGTRLLVL.

V usage is TRBV18 and J usage is TRBJ2-5, with 7 positions matching TRBD1. This CDR3 contains 13 residues. J lost 4 bases, V lost 5 bases, and 4 bases had no gene match. The germline gives CDR1 KGHSH, CDR2 LQKENI. The CDR3 loop is CASSDRVGETQYF. The CDR3 DNA is TGTGCCAGCTCAGACAGGGTTGGAGAGACCCAGTACTTC.

CDR3 in DNA: TGTGCCAGTAGTAACCGACAGGGAAATTCACCCCTCCACTTT. Its protein is CASSNRQGNSPLHF. The rearrangement uses TRBV19 and TRBJ1-6; 7 nucleotides line up with TRBD1. From germline, CDR1 is LNHDA and CDR2 SQIVND (reference sequence). V gave up 4 bases and J gave up 7 bases; unmatched junction bases: 4. The CDR3 spans 14 residues. Using reference TRBV19 and TRBJ1-6 for the parts outside the CDR3, the full variable domain is DGGITQSPKYLFRKEGQNVTLSCEQNLNHDAMYWYRQDPGQGLRLIYYSQIVNDFQKGDIAEGYSVSREKKESFPLTVTSAQKNPTAFYLCASSNRQGNSPLHFGNGTRLTVT.

This clone was seen only a few times. The V call is TRBV11-2, the J call TRBJ2-4, with D maybe TRBD2 (5 bases). CDR3 length: 17 residues. Trimming pared 5 bases from V and 0 bases from J, leaving 17 bases between. Germline V lookup: CDR1 SGHAT, CDR2 FQNNGV. This CDR3 reads CASSSFRGDLAKNIQYF. The CDR3 coding sequence is TGTGCCAGCAGCAGCTTTCGGGGAGACCTAGCCAAAAACATTCAGTACTTC.

The V gene is TRBV6-1, the J gene TRBJ1-4, with a possible D match to TRBD1 (5 bases). Trimming removed 3 bases from V and 8 bases from J, with 13 bases in between. Germline V CDR1 and CDR2: MNHNS, SASEGT. CDR3 length equals 14 residues. For the CDR3, the DNA is TGTGCCAGCAGTGACGTCTTTAGGGGCGAAAAACTGTTTTTT. This sequence encodes CASSDVFRGEKLFF.

This chain joins TRBV7-9 and TRBJ2-1; the match to TRBD1 covers 10 bases. Germline assignment: CDR1 SEHNR and CDR2 FQNEAQ (reference sequence). The V segment lost 2 bases and the J segment 3 bases; nucleotides outside the gene matches: 7. The CDR3 has 17 amino acids. The CDR3 DNA is TGTGCCAGCAGCTTATACGTAGGGACAGGGGACTACAATGAGCAGTTCTTC. It yields the protein CASSLYVGTGDYNEQFF.

The chain has TRBV18 and TRBJ2-1; 8 nucleotides match TRBD2. The CDR3 is made up of 17 amino acids. The V segment lost 3 bases and the J segment 1 base; nucleotides outside the gene matches: 8. In germline, CDR1 is KGHSH, CDR2 LQKENI. CDR3 bases: TGTGCCAGCTCACCCTGGGCTACTAGCGGTTCCTACAATGAGCAGTTCTTC. Its protein product is CASSPWATSGSYNEQFF.

The chain has TRBV5-6 and TRBJ1-1; D is possibly TRBD1 (5 bases). The CDR3 spans 12 residues. CDR1 is SGHDT and CDR2 is YYEEEE in the germline V gene. V lost 3 bases to trimming and J lost 9 bases, with 12 bases between them. CDR3 coding DNA: TGTGCCAGCAGCTCCAGGAGGGGCCAAGCTTTCTTT. It translates to CASSSRRGQAFF.

V gene TRBV6-5 combines with J gene TRBJ2-2; tentative D call: TRBD1 (5 bases). Germline assignment: CDR1 MNHEY and CDR2 SVGAGI. This CDR3 comprises 13 residues. V gave up 6 bases and J gave up 6 bases, with 11 bases separating them. The DNA for the CDR3 is TGTGCCAGCAGCTCCAGGGCTGCCGGGGAGCTGTTTTTT. Translating it yields CASSSRAAGELFF.

This chain links TRBV3-1 (or the pseudogene TRBV3-2) with TRBJ2-1; the match to TRBD2 covers 10 bases. V dropped 4 bases and J dropped 2; count of bases not matched to a gene: 14. This CDR3 region has 19 residues. The germline CDR1 and CDR2 sequences are LGHDT and YNNKEL (reference sequence). CDR3 sequence reads: CASSPGGASGRGAYNEQFF. Written as DNA, the CDR3 is TGTGCCAGCAGCCCCGGGGGGGCTAGCGGGAGAGGGGCCTACAATGAGCAGTTCTTC.